This is a list of T cell receptor beta chains from one sample in a study of T-cell memory formation after mild COVID-19. Each CDR3 protein is one row after TCRdb ran MiXCR on the 5' RACE reads. The sample holds about 540,000 distinct CDR3 sequences, around 20% seen once. The material sequenced was PBMCs or a T cell subset sorted from them (not recorded which). Every receptor here comes from an adult woman who had mild COVID-19 (a few samples of this study predate the infection). Cell type and time point are not known. Each CDR3 is given with its conserved first and last residue. Each record gives: V gene, J gene, clone size, D gene, CDR3 DNA, CDR3 protein. D genes are given only for firm matches. Clone size appears in some rows only: once, few, many, or a class for an expanded clone.

V: TRBV5-4; J: TRBJ2-1; size: NA; D: NA; DNA: TGTGCCAGCATCGGGACGAATGAGCAGTTCTTC; CDR3: CASIGTNEQFF
V: TRBV13; J: TRBJ2-1; size: NA; D: NA; DNA: TGTGCCAGCACCTTAGGGACCTCCGGGCAGTTCTTC; CDR3: CASTLGTSGQFF
V: TRBV7-7; J: TRBJ2-6; size: few; D: NA; DNA: TGTGCTAGCAGCACTCGCGAGGCCAACGTCCTGACTTTC; CDR3: CASSTREANVLTF
V: TRBV6-1; J: TRBJ2-1; size: NA; D: NA; DNA: TGTGCCAGCAGTGAACCACCTGGGCTAGCGAGATACTACAATGAGCAGTTCTTC; CDR3: CASSEPPGLARYYNEQFF
V: TRBV5-1; J: TRBJ1-4; size: NA; D: TRBD1; DNA: TGCGCCAGCAGCCAAGGACAGGGGAAAGGGGAAAAACTGTTTTTT; CDR3: CASSQGQGKGEKLFF
V: TRBV10-3; J: TRBJ2-1; size: NA; D: TRBD2; DNA: TGTGCCATCAATAGTGTAGGACGAGCGGGAGGCACCTACAATGAGCAGTTCTTC; CDR3: CAINSVGRAGGTYNEQFF
V: TRBV5-5; J: TRBJ2-1; size: few; D: TRBD2; DNA: TGTGCCAGCAGCGTCCCTGGTAGCGGGGGACATGAGCAGTTCTTC; CDR3: CASSVPGSGGHEQFF
V: TRBV5-1; J: TRBJ2-1; size: few; D: TRBD1; DNA: TGCGCCAGCAGCCCCGACAGGGGGCAAATGAATGAGCAGTTCTTC; CDR3: CASSPDRGQMNEQFF
V: TRBV10-3; J: TRBJ2-2; size: few; D: NA; DNA: TGTGCCATCAGTGAGAGAGGGCCGCCGACCGGGGAGCTGTTTTTT; CDR3: CAISERGPPTGELFF
V: TRBV19; J: TRBJ2-1; size: NA; D: TRBD1; DNA: TGTGCCAGTAGTACTACAGGGGGAGGAAACAATGAGCAGTTCTTC; CDR3: CASSTTGGGNNEQFF
V: TRBV4-2; J: TRBJ2-7; size: many; D: TRBD1; DNA: TGTGCCAGCAGCCTTGACAGGGGGGCACGAGAGCAGTACTTC; CDR3: CASSLDRGAREQYF
V: TRBV6-4; J: TRBJ1-1; size: NA; D: NA; DNA: TGTGCCAGCAGTAGGGCCGGGGGCGGCACTGAAGCTTTCTTT; CDR3: CASSRAGGGTEAFF
V: TRBV15; J: TRBJ2-3; size: few; D: NA; DNA: TGTGCCACCAGCAGACCGGGTGCCCCCGCAGATACGCAGTATTTT; CDR3: CATSRPGAPADTQYF
V: TRBV19; J: TRBJ1-2; size: few; D: TRBD1; DNA: TGTGCCAGTACCCGGGACAGCGTTTTCTATGGCTACACCTTC; CDR3: CASTRDSVFYGYTF
V: TRBV2; J: TRBJ1-1; size: NA; D: NA; DNA: TGTGCCAGCGGTAGGGGGGGGAGAGAAGCTTTCTTT; CDR3: CASGRGGREAFF
V: TRBV4-1; J: TRBJ1-2; size: NA; D: NA; DNA: TGCGCCAGCAGCCAACTTGTCGGGGTTTTCTATGGCTACACCTTC; CDR3: CASSQLVGVFYGYTF
V: TRBV20-1; J: TRBJ2-2; size: few; D: NA; DNA: TGCAGTGCTAGATCGCTCTCGGTAGTTGGAACCGGGGAGCTGTTTTTT; CDR3: CSARSLSVVGTGELFF
V: TRBV7-2; J: TRBJ2-5; size: NA; D: TRBD1; DNA: TGTGCCAGCAGCTTCCCACAGGGGACGGAGACCCAGTACTTC; CDR3: CASSFPQGTETQYF
V: TRBV9; J: TRBJ2-1; size: few; D: NA; DNA: TGTGCCAGCAGCGTAGGGGGCTACCCTGAGCAGTTCTTC; CDR3: CASSVGGYPEQFF
V: TRBV12-3/TRBV12-4; J: TRBJ2-7; size: NA; D: NA; DNA: TGTGCCAGCAGTTTTGAGGGGCCCTCCTACGAGCAGTACTTC; CDR3: CASSFEGPSYEQYF
V: TRBV1; J: TRBJ2-3; size: NA; D: NA; DNA: TGCACCAGCAGCCAGAACGAGGCCTGCACAGATACGCAGTATTTT; CDR3: CTSSQNEACTDTQYF
V: TRBV4-2; J: TRBJ1-5; size: few; D: NA; DNA: TGTGCCAGCAGCCAAGATAGACTGACTCAGGGTGATCAGCCCCAGCATTTT; CDR3: CASSQDRLTQGDQPQHF
V: TRBV29-1; J: TRBJ2-2; size: few; D: TRBD1; DNA: TGCAGCGTTGACAGACAGGGAAAGGGGGAGCTGTTTTTT; CDR3: CSVDRQGKGELFF
V: TRBV29-1; J: TRBJ1-2; size: NA; D: NA; DNA: TGCAGCGTAGATAAAGGGAACAAATATGGCTACACCTTC; CDR3: CSVDKGNKYGYTF
V: TRBV16; J: TRBJ1-5; size: NA; D: NA; DNA: TGTGCCAGCAGCCGAACACGGGGGGATCAGCCCCAGCATTTT; CDR3: CASSRTRGDQPQHF
V: TRBV10-3; J: TRBJ2-1; size: NA; D: TRBD2; DNA: TGTGCCATCAGTCCTGTACCGGGACTAGCGGTATCCTCCTACAATGAGCAGTTCTTC; CDR3: CAISPVPGLAVSSYNEQFF
V: TRBV7-6; J: TRBJ2-7; size: few; D: NA; DNA: TGTGCCAGCAGCTTAGGGGGGGCGGAAGAGCAGTACTTC; CDR3: CASSLGGAEEQYF
V: TRBV12-3/TRBV12-4; J: TRBJ2-1; size: NA; D: NA; DNA: TGTGCCAGCAGTTTAGGCCTCGGAGGGGGATATGAGCAGTTCTTC; CDR3: CASSLGLGGGYEQFF
V: TRBV7-2; J: TRBJ1-5; size: NA; D: NA; DNA: TGTGCCAGCAGCTTAGGGCAGGCTCATCAGCCCCAGCATTTT; CDR3: CASSLGQAHQPQHF
V: TRBV19; J: TRBJ1-2; size: NA; D: NA; DNA: TGTGCCAGTAGTATAGATCGGATCCCGGGGGCAGGCCATGGCTACACCTTC; CDR3: CASSIDRIPGAGHGYTF
V: TRBV7-9; J: TRBJ2-1; size: few; D: TRBD2; DNA: TGTGCCAGCAGCCCTAGCGGGGGGCAGGAGCAGTTCTTC; CDR3: CASSPSGGQEQFF
V: TRBV5-1; J: TRBJ2-1; size: NA; D: TRBD2; DNA: TGCGCCAGCAGCTTGGGACTAGCGGGAGGACCTCGCTCCTACAATGAGCAGTTCTTC; CDR3: CASSLGLAGGPRSYNEQFF
V: TRBV5-1; J: TRBJ2-3; size: few; D: NA; DNA: TGCGCCAGCAGCACTTTACTGGGACCCCGTAGCACAGATACGCAGTATTTT; CDR3: CASSTLLGPRSTDTQYF
V: TRBV24-1; J: TRBJ1-2; size: few; D: NA; DNA: TGTGCCACCAGTGCGGTTAACTATGGCTACACCTTC; CDR3: CATSAVNYGYTF
V: TRBV29-1; J: TRBJ2-7; size: few; D: NA; DNA: TGCAGCGTTGAATTGTCCTACGAGCAGTACTTC; CDR3: CSVELSYEQYF
V: TRBV12-3/TRBV12-4; J: TRBJ1-5; size: NA; D: NA; DNA: TGTGCCAGCAGTAAGGGCCAGCCCCAGCATTTT; CDR3: CASSKGQPQHF
V: TRBV6-2/TRBV6-3; J: TRBJ2-1; size: NA; D: NA; DNA: TGTGCCAGTAGAGAGGACGGAGGCTCCTACAATGAGCAGTTCTTC; CDR3: CASREDGGSYNEQFF
V: TRBV2; J: TRBJ1-2; size: NA; D: NA; DNA: TGTGCCAGCAGTGGGACAGCAAGATATGGCTACACCTTC; CDR3: CASSGTARYGYTF
V: TRBV7-9; J: TRBJ2-7; size: many; D: TRBD1; DNA: TGTGCCAGCAGCTTGGAGGGACAGGGGTCCTACGAGCAGTACTTC; CDR3: CASSLEGQGSYEQYF
V: TRBV5-4; J: TRBJ1-2; size: few; D: NA; DNA: TGTGCCAGCAGCTTGGCTGGGGAGGAGGACTACACCTTC; CDR3: CASSLAGEEDYTF
V: TRBV10-3; J: TRBJ2-3; size: NA; D: TRBD1; DNA: TGTGCCATCAGTCGGGACAGCCCTAGCACAGATACGCAGTATTTT; CDR3: CAISRDSPSTDTQYF
V: TRBV7-2; J: TRBJ1-2; size: NA; D: NA; DNA: TGTGCCAGCAGCACGGACGGGGGGGACTATGGCTACACCTTC; CDR3: CASSTDGGDYGYTF
V: TRBV12-3/TRBV12-4; J: TRBJ2-5; size: NA; D: NA; DNA: TGTGCCAGCAGTTTTGGGACTTGGGAGACCCAGTACTTC; CDR3: CASSFGTWETQYF
V: TRBV7-8; J: TRBJ1-2; size: few; D: NA; DNA: TGTGCCAGCAGCCGGGGACATAATGGGGACTATGGCTACACCTTC; CDR3: CASSRGHNGDYGYTF